These T cell receptor beta chains were read from a single sample in a study of CD4 T cells in relation to SARS-CoV-2 and coronaviruses. The table came from immunoSEQ multiplex PCR; TCRdb's copy has only in-frame clones and leaves some out. The sample contains around 15,000 clones, roughly 82% of which appear only once. No antigen is known for these receptors. The sample taken for sequencing was CD4+ T cells from PBMCs, cultured in vitro. Receptor source: a human donor in good health. The CDR3 runs from the conserved cysteine through the conserved F or W. The D gene is left open where the match is weak. Clone size appears in some rows only: once, few, many, or a class for an expanded clone.

cdr3_aa cdr3_nt d_call v_call cdr3_length clone_size j_call
CASSLGGQVGGETQYF TGTGCCAGCAGCTTAGGGGGACAGGTCGGAGGAGAGACCCAGTACTTC TRBD1 TRBV7-9 16 few TRBJ2-5
CASSLAQGARNSPLHF TGTGCCAGCAGCTTAGCCCAGGGGGCAAGGAATTCACCCCTCCACTTT TRBD1 TRBV7-8 16 - TRBJ1-6
CASSPTGGEFTEAFF TGTGCCAGCAGTCCTACAGGGGGCGAGTTCACTGAAGCTTTCTTT TRBD1 TRBV7-9 15 - TRBJ1-1
CSASRGGEKLFF TGCAGTGCTAGTCGGGGGGGGGAAAAACTGTTTTTT - TRBV20-1 12 - TRBJ1-4
CASSQRPQETQYF TGCGCCAGCAGCCAGCGGCCACAAGAGACCCAGTACTTC - TRBV5-1 13 - TRBJ2-5
CASSLGLETGETQYF TGTGCCAGCAGCTTAGGTCTGGAGACGGGGGAGACCCAGTACTTC - TRBV11-3 15 - TRBJ2-5
CASSRLPGETQYF TGCGCCAGCAGCCGCCTCCCCGGGGAGACCCAGTACTTC - TRBV4-3 13 - TRBJ2-5
CASSRYRGQETQYF TGTGCCAGCAGCCGGTACCGGGGGCAAGAGACCCAGTACTTC - TRBV7-2 14 - TRBJ2-5
CASSQGTGANYGYTF TGCGCCAGCAGCCAGGGGACAGGGGCTAACTATGGCTACACCTTC TRBD1 TRBV4-1 15 - TRBJ1-2
CASSEVEGRRSPLHF TGTGCCAGCAGTGAAGTAGAGGGGAGGAGGTCACCCCTCCACTTT - TRBV2 15 - TRBJ1-6
CSAEAQVAGVFF TGCAGCGCTGAAGCCCAGGTGGCGGGAGTCTTCTTC TRBD2 TRBV29-1 12 - TRBJ2-1
CASSQDQGTYNEQFF TGTGCCAGCAGCCAAGACCAGGGGACCTACAATGAGCAGTTCTTC - TRBV3-1/TRBV3-2 15 once TRBJ2-1
CASSLVRGRDTGELFF TGCGCCAGCAGCTTGGTTCGGGGTAGGGACACCGGGGAGCTGTTTTTT - TRBV5-1 16 - TRBJ2-2
CASSQDPLRGWETQYF TGTGCCAGCAGCCAAGACCCCCTCAGGGGGTGGGAGACCCAGTACTTC TRBD1 TRBV14 16 few TRBJ2-5
CASSYFSANTGELFF TGTGCCAGCAGTTATTTTAGTGCAAATACCGGGGAGCTGTTTTTT - TRBV6-2/TRBV6-3 15 - TRBJ2-2
CSASVANVLTF TGCAGCGCCTCTGTTGCCAACGTCCTGACTTTC - TRBV20-1 11 - TRBJ2-6
CASTEWGGSGDEQFF TGTGCCAGCACCGAATGGGGCGGATCAGGGGATGAGCAGTTCTTC - TRBV7-9 15 once TRBJ2-1
CASSFSAGQETQYF TGCGCCAGCAGCTTCTCGGCGGGCCAAGAGACCCAGTACTTC - TRBV5-1 14 - TRBJ2-5
CASSPPRRGHNTEAFF TGTGCCAGCTCACCACCGCGCAGGGGGCATAACACTGAAGCTTTCTTT TRBD1 TRBV18 16 - TRBJ1-1
CASSSYNSPLHF TGTGCCAGCAGTTCCTACAATTCACCCCTCCACTTT - TRBV28 12 - TRBJ1-6
CASSLKGDEQYF TGCGCCAGCAGCTTGAAGGGCGACGAGCAGTACTTC - TRBV5-1 12 - TRBJ2-7
CASSSTGGYKSPLHF TGTGCCAGCAGTTCGACAGGGGGCTACAAATCACCCCTCCACTTT TRBD1 TRBV28 15 - TRBJ1-6
CASSQRGSGSATQYF TGTGCCAGCTCCCAAAGGGGTAGCGGGAGTGCAACGCAGTATTTT TRBD2 TRBV11-2 15 once TRBJ2-3
CASNPGQGATEAFF TGTGCCAGCAATCCGGGACAGGGGGCCACTGAAGCTTTCTTT TRBD1 TRBV2 14 - TRBJ1-1
CASSVERGGEQYF TGTGCCAGCAGCGTAGAAAGGGGGGGGGAGCAGTACTTC - TRBV9 13 once TRBJ2-7
CASSIAQGRDGYTF TGTGCCAGCAGCATTGCACAGGGTCGCGATGGCTACACCTTC - TRBV7-2 14 - TRBJ1-2
CASSQGIAGIYEQYF TGTGCCAGCAGCCAAGGAATAGCGGGAATCTACGAGCAGTACTTC TRBD2 TRBV14 15 once TRBJ2-7
CASSYRDWNTGELFF TGTGCCAGCAGTTACCGGGACTGGAACACCGGGGAGCTGTTTTTT - TRBV6-2/TRBV6-3 15 few TRBJ2-2
CASSIEETQYF TGTGCCAGTAGTATCGAGGAGACCCAGTACTTC - TRBV19 11 - TRBJ2-5
CASSEHRNTGELFF TGTGCCAGCAGTGAACACAGAAACACCGGGGAGCTGTTTTTT - TRBV6-1 14 - TRBJ2-2
CASSLVGGRLDGNEQFF TGTGCCAGCAGTCTAGTTGGCGGCAGGCTCGATGGGAATGAGCAGTTCTTC - TRBV28 17 - TRBJ2-1
CASSPGTIIEKLFF TGTGCCAGCAGTCCGGGGACTATCATTGAAAAACTGTTTTTT - TRBV6-2/TRBV6-3 14 - TRBJ1-4
CAKATGLNYGYTF TGTGCCAAGGCGACAGGGTTAAACTATGGCTACACCTTC TRBD1 TRBV12-3/TRBV12-4 13 - TRBJ1-2
CASSIHYEQYF TGTGCCAGCTCAATTCACTACGAGCAGTACTTC - TRBV18 11 once TRBJ2-7
CASSDVLRKGKYSPLHF TGTGCCAGCAGTGATGTACTCAGGAAAGGGAAGTACTCACCCCTCCACTTT - TRBV6-1 17 once TRBJ1-6
CAASEGYEQYF TGTGCCGCCTCGGAGGGGTACGAGCAGTACTTC - TRBV6-5 11 - TRBJ2-7
CASFGESGFGYEQYF TGTGCCAGCTTTGGGGAGTCGGGTTTTGGCTACGAGCAGTACTTC - TRBV6-4 15 - TRBJ2-7
CSAKINTEAFF TGCAGTGCTAAGATCAACACTGAAGCTTTCTTT - TRBV20-1 11 - TRBJ1-1
CASSLGPSNYGYTF TGTGCCAGCAGCTTAGGGCCATCTAACTATGGCTACACCTTC - TRBV7-8 14 - TRBJ1-2
CASSIGSSSGANVLTF TGTGCCAGCAGCATCGGCAGCAGCTCTGGGGCCAACGTCCTGACTTTC - TRBV21-1 16 - TRBJ2-6
CASSVRTGDNTEAFF TGTGCCAGCAGCGTCCGGACAGGGGACAACACTGAAGCTTTCTTT TRBD1 TRBV9 15 - TRBJ1-1
CASSRGGSSQGREQYF TGCGCCAGCAGCCGTGGGGGGTCTTCCCAAGGTCGTGAGCAGTACTTC - TRBV5-1 16 - TRBJ2-7
CASSQGPGSSTDTQYF TGTGCCAGCAGCCAGGGCCCGGGTTCTAGCACAGATACGCAGTATTTT - TRBV3-1/TRBV3-2 16 - TRBJ2-3
CASSIGVRSSGNTIYF TGTGCCAGTAGTATAGGGGTTCGGAGCTCTGGAAACACCATATATTTT - TRBV19 16 - TRBJ1-3
CSATLLRGTEAFF TGCAGCGCCACACTCTTAAGGGGCACTGAAGCTTTCTTT - TRBV29-1 13 once TRBJ1-1
CASSFLPQAGEKLFF TGCGCCAGCAGCTTTTTGCCCCAAGCGGGTGAAAAACTGTTTTTT - TRBV5-1 15 - TRBJ1-4
CASSPETGGNQPQHF TGTGCCAGCAGTCCGGAGACAGGTGGCAATCAGCCCCAGCATTTT - TRBV28 15 - TRBJ1-5
CASSLTSGRGSEQFF TGTGCCAGCAGCTTAACTAGCGGGAGAGGCAGTGAGCAGTTCTTC TRBD2 TRBV7-2 15 - TRBJ2-1
CASSYGRDVHYGYTF TGTGCCAGCAGTTATGGGCGGGACGTGCACTATGGCTACACCTTC - TRBV6-5 15 few TRBJ1-2
CASSLNNSPLHF TGTGCCAGCAGCCTGAATAATTCACCCCTCCACTTT - TRBV7-2 12 - TRBJ1-6
CASSLGTSTDTQYF TGCGCCAGCAGCCTTGGGACTTCAACAGATACGCAGTATTTT - TRBV5-1 14 - TRBJ2-3
CASSLSGTGRASGRNTIYF TGTGCCAGCAGTTTATCGGGAACAGGGAGGGCCTCTGGAAGGAACACCATATATTTT - TRBV27 19 - TRBJ1-3
CASSFGTMSYNEQFF TGTGCCAGCAGCTTCGGGACAATGTCCTACAATGAGCAGTTCTTC - TRBV7-2 15 - TRBJ2-1
CASSRGLAAGELFF TGTGCCAGCAGCCGGGGACTAGCAGCCGGGGAGCTGTTTTTT TRBD2 TRBV7-2 14 - TRBJ2-2
CASSLWPAAEQFF TGTGCCAGCAGTTTGTGGCCTGCCGCAGAGCAGTTCTTC - TRBV6-5 13 - TRBJ2-1
CASSIMGRGGQYEQYF TGTGCCAGTAGTATAATGGGGCGCGGGGGTCAATACGAGCAGTACTTC TRBD2 TRBV19 16 - TRBJ2-7